Shown below are 3 T cell receptor beta chains from a single sample sequenced in a study of monozygotic twins with cystic fibrosis. Method: immunoSEQ multiplex PCR; TCRdb's copy keeps in-frame clones and lacks some. The table lists some 33,000 clones, 75% to 95% of them singletons. The sample consisted of blood. The receptors derive from a boy younger than 10 with cystic fibrosis.

In this sample, this clone turned up once. In DNA form, the CDR3 reads TGCAGCGTTGGCCCAAAGGCAGCCACTAACTATGGCTACACCTTC. Protein: CSVGPKAATNYGYTF. V is TRBV29-1 and J is TRBJ1-2, with unresolved D. Germline loops: CDR1 SQVTM, CDR2 ANQGSEA. The CDR3 length is 15 residues. V was clipped by 4 bases and J by 0 bases, with 15 bases between them.

The gene calls are TRBV9 and TRBJ1-1, with D unclear. Trimming removed 4 bases at V and 5 bases at J, with 9 bases between. The germline gives CDR1 SGDLS, CDR2 YYNGEE. This CDR3 has 12 amino acids. DNA of the CDR3: TGTGCCAGCAGCAGGGATGGAACTGAAGCTTTCTTT. It specifies CASSRDGTEAFF.

This clone has only one observation. The J gene is TRBJ1-2, the V gene TRBV18, with D possibly being TRBD1 (5 bases). Germline CDR1 is KGHSH and CDR2 is LQKENI. V lost 3 bases to trimming and J lost 6 bases, with 11 bases between them. The CDR3 runs to 13 residues. CDR3 residues: CASSPLGEHGYTF. In DNA, the CDR3 is TGTGCCAGCTCACCTTTGGGGGAGCATGGCTACACCTTC.